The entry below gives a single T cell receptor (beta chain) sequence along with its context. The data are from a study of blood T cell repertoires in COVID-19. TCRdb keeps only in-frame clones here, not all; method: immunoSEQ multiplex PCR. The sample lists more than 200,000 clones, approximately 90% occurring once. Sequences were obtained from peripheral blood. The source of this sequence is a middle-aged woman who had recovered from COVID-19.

The CDR3 reads CASSSRDRGHNEQFF. CDR3 nucleotide sequence: TGTGCCAGCAGCTCCCGGGACAGGGGGCACAATGAGCAGTTCTTC. This chain uses TRBV5-4 with TRBJ2-1, with 12 bases that match TRBD1. Germline assignment: CDR1 SGHNT and CDR2 YYREEE (reference sequence). V was pared by 3 bases and J by 5 bases, with 3 bases of the junction left unmatched. CDR3 length equals 15 residues.